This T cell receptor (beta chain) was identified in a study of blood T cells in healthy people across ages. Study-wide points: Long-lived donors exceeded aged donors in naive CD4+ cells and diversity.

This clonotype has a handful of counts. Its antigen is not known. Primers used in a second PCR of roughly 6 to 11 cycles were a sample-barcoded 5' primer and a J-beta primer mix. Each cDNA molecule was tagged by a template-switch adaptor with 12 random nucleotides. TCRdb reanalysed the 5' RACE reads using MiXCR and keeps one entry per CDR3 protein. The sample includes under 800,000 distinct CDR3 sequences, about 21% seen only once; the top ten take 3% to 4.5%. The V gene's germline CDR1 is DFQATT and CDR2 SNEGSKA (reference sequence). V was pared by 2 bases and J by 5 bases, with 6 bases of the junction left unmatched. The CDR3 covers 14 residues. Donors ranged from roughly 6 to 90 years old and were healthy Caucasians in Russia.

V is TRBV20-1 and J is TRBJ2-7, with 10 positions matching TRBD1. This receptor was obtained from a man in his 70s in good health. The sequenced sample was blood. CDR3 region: CSARPGQGHHEQYF. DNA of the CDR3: TGCAGTGCTAGACCGGGACAGGGGCACCACGAGCAGTACTTC.